The subject of this entry is one TCR beta chain. Germline CDR1 and CDR2: MNHEY and SVGEGT. V was pared by 3 bases and J by 10 bases, with 15 bases between. CDR3 length: 13 amino acids. The data are from a study of blood T cell repertoires in COVID-19. Measured with immunoSEQ multiplex PCR; TCRdb has only the in-frame clones, and not every one. The profile shows 150,000 to 180,000 clones, roughly nine tenths of them singletons. The sequencing input was peripheral blood. V is TRBV6-2 or TRBV6-3 and J is TRBJ1-1, with D possibly being TRBD1 (6 bases). The receptor's source is a man aged 45-65 years with acute or convalescent COVID-19. The chain's CDR3 is CASSYHGQRVAFF. The CDR3 DNA reads TGTGCCAGCAGTTATCACGGACAGCGAGTAGCTTTCTTT.